This entry lists 10 T cell receptor beta chains sequenced from one sample in a study of OX40 agonist ivuxolimab in advanced cancers. Using immunoSEQ multiplex PCR, the repertoire was profiled, and TCRdb retains in-frame clones only, with some absent. The sample has 55,000 to 60,000 clones; 70% to 90% are singletons. The specimen comprised CD4+ or CD8+ T cells sorted from blood, sampled in a trial of the OX40 agonist ivuxolimab. The receptors were gathered from an adult with an advanced solid tumor such as melanoma, head and neck, liver or kidney cancer.

The chain links TRBV7-2 to TRBJ1-1, with a weak D call TRBD1 (6 bases). This CDR3 is built from 15 residues. Deletions cut 4 bases from V and 5 bases from J, with 17 bases between. CDR1 is SGHTA, CDR2 FQGNSA, per germline. In nucleotides, the CDR3 is TGTGCCAGCAGCTCGAGAGGGGGTCCGAGAACTGAAGCTTTCTTT. Translating it yields CASSSRGGPRTEAFF.

The V and J genes are TRBV10-3 and TRBJ1-3; D unclear. In germline, CDR1 is ENHRY, CDR2 SYGVKD. The CDR3 is 14 amino acids. Trimming stripped 6 bases from V and 0 bases from J, with 9 bases between. The CDR3: CAISRSASGNTIYF. The CDR3 nucleotides read TGTGCCATCAGCCGAAGTGCCTCTGGAAACACCATATATTTT.

V gene TRBV6-6 combines with J gene TRBJ1-1, with 9 bases fitting TRBD1. Unmatched junction bases numbered 4, after V lost 6 bases and J lost 2 bases. Germline V lookup: CDR1 MNHNY, CDR2 SVGAGI (reference sequence). The CDR3 has 14 residues. The CDR3 DNA reads TGTGCCAGCAGCCGACAGGGGGTAAACACTGAAGCTTTCTTT. It codes for CASSRQGVNTEAFF.

V is TRBV11-3 and J is TRBJ1-2; 7 bases line up with TRBD1. CDR3 length equals 15 residues. The germline gives CDR1 SGHNT, CDR2 YENEEA. Trimming took 5 bases from V and 0 from J; bases not matched to a gene: 6. The CDR3 loop is CASSHRQGANYGYTF. CDR3 DNA sequence: TGTGCCAGCAGCCATCGACAGGGAGCTAACTATGGCTACACCTTC.

The gene calls are TRBV5-6 and TRBJ1-2, with 7 bases that match TRBD1. CDR3 length equals 13 residues. From germline, CDR1 is SGHDT and CDR2 YYEEEE. The trim removed 0 bases at V and 8 bases at J, leaving 4 bases unmatched. The CDR3, as DNA: TGTGCCAGCAGCTTGGCGGCAGGGGGAGGCTACACCTTC. This sequence encodes CASSLAAGGGYTF.

This chain joins TRBV30 and TRBJ1-2, with D uncertain. Trimming stripped 2 bases from V and 7 bases from J, with 8 bases between. Looked up from germline, CDR1 is GTSNPN and CDR2 is SVGIG (reference sequence). There are 11 residues in the CDR3. CDR3 protein: CAWSTTAGYTF. In DNA form, the CDR3 reads TGTGCCTGGAGTACCACAGCTGGCTACACCTTC. The variable domain in full, with the rest retrieved from reference TRBV30 and TRBJ1-2, is SQTIHQWPATLVQPVGSPLSLECTVEGTSNPNLYWYRQAAGRGLQLLFYSVGIGQISSEVPQNLSASRPQDRQFILSSKKLLLSDSGFYLCAWSTTAGYTFGSGTRLTVV.

This rearrangement joins TRBV19 to TRBJ2-1, with 10 bases lining up with TRBD2. The germline V gene encodes CDR1 LNHDA and CDR2 SQIVND (reference sequence). The CDR3 consists of 14 residues. Trimming cost V 4 bases and J 7 bases; bases outside gene matches: 4. The CDR3 loop is CASSTGLAVNEQFF. For the CDR3, the DNA is TGTGCCAGTAGTACCGGACTAGCGGTGAATGAGCAGTTCTTC.

The chain is built from TRBV7-9 and TRBJ2-1; tentatively, D is TRBD1 or TRBD2 (5 bases each). The CDR3 has 15 amino acids. Germline V gives CDR1 SEHNR, CDR2 FQNEAQ (reference sequence). V dropped 5 bases and J dropped 4 bases, with 15 bases sitting between them. The CDR3 here is CASSPGRRNYNEQFF. The CDR3 DNA sequence: TGTGCCAGCAGCCCGGGACGGAGGAATTACAATGAGCAGTTCTTC. Full variable domain (missing parts from reference TRBV7-9 and TRBJ2-1): DTGVSQNPRHKITKRGQNVTFRCDPISEHNRLYWYRQTLGQGPEFLTYFQNEAQLEKSRLLSDRFSAERPKGSFSTLEIQRTEQGDSAMYLCASSPGRRNYNEQFFGPGTRLTVL.

The rearrangement uses TRBV10-3 and TRBJ1-6, with D tentatively TRBD1 (5 bases). Germline V gene data show CDR1 as ENHRY and CDR2 as SYGVKD. This CDR3 has 15 amino acids. The V end was cut by 5 bases, the J end by 7 bases, with 15 bases between. The CDR3 sequence: CAISSSGTPNSPLHF. CDR3 DNA sequence: TGTGCCATCAGTTCTTCCGGGACCCCGAATTCACCCCTCCACTTT.

The CDR3 reads CATSRDLGNQETQYF. CDR3 nucleotide sequence: TGTGCCACCAGCAGAGATCTGGGCAACCAAGAGACCCAGTACTTC. The chain has TRBV15 and TRBJ2-5; D gene unclear. V lost 0 bases and J lost 0, with 8 bases in between. Germline-derived CDR1 and CDR2 are LNHNV and YYDKDF (reference sequence). The CDR3 contains 15 residues.